This TCR beta chain was captured in a study of technical replicates of blood from several donors. Germline values: CDR1 MDHEN, CDR2 SYDVKM. The CDR3 totals 17 residues. Trimming left V 6 bases short and J 0 bases short, with 18 bases between. The table came from immunoSEQ multiplex PCR; TCRdb's copy has only in-frame clones and leaves some out. The sample has about 99,000 clones, around 96% seen once. Sequencing was done on a sample of T cells isolated from PBMCs. J is TRBJ1-5 and V is TRBV28, with TRBD1 as a possible D gene (5 bases). The TCR sequence derives from a human donor in good health. CDR3 bases: TGTGCCAGCAGCCGGGGGTGGGGCGAATTTAGCAATCAGCCCCAGCATTTT. Encoded protein: CASSRGWGEFSNQPQHF.